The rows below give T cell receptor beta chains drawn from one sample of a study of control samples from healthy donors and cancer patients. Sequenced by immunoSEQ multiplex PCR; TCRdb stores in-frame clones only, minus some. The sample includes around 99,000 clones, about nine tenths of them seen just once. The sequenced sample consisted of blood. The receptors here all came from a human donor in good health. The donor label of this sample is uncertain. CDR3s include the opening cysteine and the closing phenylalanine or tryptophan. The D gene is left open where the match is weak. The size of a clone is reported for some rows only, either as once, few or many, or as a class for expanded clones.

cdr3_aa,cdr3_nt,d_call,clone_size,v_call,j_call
CASSFTSQSYEQYF,TGTGCCAGCAGCTTTACTAGCCAATCCTACGAGCAGTACTTC,.,.,TRBV7-8,TRBJ2-7
CASRGDGFEAFF,TGTGCCAGCAGGGGGGACGGCTTTGAAGCTTTCTTT,TRBD1,.,TRBV19,TRBJ1-1
CASSLGSLGTIYF,TGTGCCAGCAGCTTAGGATCTTTAGGCACCATATATTTT,.,.,TRBV11-2,TRBJ1-3
CASRDGQGKGGANVLTF,TGTGCCAGCAGAGACGGACAGGGGAAAGGTGGGGCCAACGTCCTGACTTTC,TRBD1,.,TRBV5-4,TRBJ2-6
CASSYSWDGTEAFF,TGTGCCAGCAGTTACTCTTGGGACGGCACTGAAGCTTTCTTT,.,.,TRBV6-5,TRBJ1-1
CASSGAVGVGSYNEQFF,TGTGCCAGCAGTGGGGCTGTGGGCGTGGGGTCCTACAATGAGCAGTTCTTC,.,.,TRBV6-1,TRBJ2-1
CASRSPSGANNEQFF,TGTGCCAGCAGGTCCCCTAGCGGGGCAAACAATGAGCAGTTCTTC,TRBD2,.,TRBV28,TRBJ2-1
CASSSLTPYEQYF,TGTGCCAGCAGCTCCCTAACGCCCTACGAGCAGTACTTC,.,few,TRBV11-2,TRBJ2-7
CASSHSILGFGELFF,TGTGCCAGCAGCCACTCAATATTGGGTTTCGGGGAGCTGTTTTTT,.,.,TRBV14,TRBJ2-2
CASRGEETQYF,TGCGCCAGCAGGGGGGAAGAGACCCAGTACTTC,.,.,TRBV5-1,TRBJ2-5
CASSPVGRDYEQYF,TGTGCCAGCTCACCAGTGGGACGGGACTACGAGCAGTACTTC,.,.,TRBV18,TRBJ2-7
CASSFWVGGQETQYF,TGTGCCAGCAGCTTCTGGGTTGGGGGCCAAGAGACCCAGTACTTC,.,.,TRBV5-5,TRBJ2-5
CASSGGWTEAFF,TGTGCCAGCAGCGGAGGATGGACTGAAGCTTTCTTT,.,few,TRBV28,TRBJ1-1
CASSSGQENTEAFF,TGCGCCAGCAGCTCCGGACAGGAGAACACTGAAGCTTTCTTT,TRBD1,.,TRBV5-1,TRBJ1-1
CASSQSPSSYNSPLHF,TGTGCCAGCAGCCAGAGTCCAAGCTCCTATAATTCACCCCTCCACTTT,.,.,TRBV7-2,TRBJ1-6
CASSRGQGSEQYF,TGTGCCAGCAGCCGCGGACAGGGGAGCGAGCAGTACTTC,TRBD1,.,TRBV7-9,TRBJ2-7
CASSQAGAGVHNEQFF,TGTGCCAGCAGCCAAGCGGGAGCGGGGGTTCACAATGAGCAGTTCTTC,TRBD2,.,TRBV3-1/TRBV3-2,TRBJ2-1
CASSLGQDNYGYTF,TGCGCCAGCAGCTTGGGCCAGGACAACTATGGCTACACCTTC,.,.,TRBV5-1,TRBJ1-2
CSSLRGGYNTQYF,TGCAGCTCCCTCAGGGGGGGTTACAATACGCAGTATTTT,.,.,TRBV29-1,TRBJ2-3
CAWSGTGLLVSEQYF,TGTGCCTGGAGTGGCACAGGTTTATTGGTCTCCGAGCAGTACTTC,.,.,TRBV30,TRBJ2-7
CASSQGAGVNTGELFF,TGTGCCAGCAGCCAAGGGGCAGGGGTAAACACCGGGGAGCTGTTTTTT,.,.,TRBV3-1/TRBV3-2,TRBJ2-2
CASGNSPVDTEAFF,TGTGCCAGCGGCAATAGTCCGGTTGACACTGAAGCTTTCTTT,.,.,TRBV21-1,TRBJ1-1
CATNTGGSGNTIYF,TGTGCCACCAATACGGGCGGATCTGGAAACACCATATATTTT,.,.,TRBV28,TRBJ1-3
CASSPLPTGSPYNEQFF,TGTGCCAGCAGTCCCCTTCCGACGGGGTCCCCCTACAATGAGCAGTTCTTC,.,few,TRBV6-6,TRBJ2-1
CASSRQGVMNTEAFF,TGTGCCAGCAGTCGCCAAGGGGTAATGAACACTGAAGCTTTCTTT,.,.,TRBV14,TRBJ1-1
CAWSEVAGGHEQFF,TGTGCCTGGAGTGAGGTAGCGGGGGGCCATGAGCAGTTCTTC,TRBD2,.,TRBV30,TRBJ2-1
CASSSRESRQGELFF,TGTGCCAGCAGCAGCCGGGAGAGCCGCCAAGGGGAGCTGTTTTTT,.,.,TRBV9,TRBJ2-2
CASSYSRVSNEKLFF,TGTGCCAGCAGTTACTCGAGGGTCTCTAATGAAAAACTGTTTTTT,.,.,TRBV6-5,TRBJ1-4
CASSSDRGGLNSPLHF,TGTGCCAGCAGCTCCGACAGGGGCGGTCTTAATTCACCCCTCCACTTT,TRBD1,.,TRBV7-6,TRBJ1-6
CASSQELGLYTQYF,TGTGCCAGCAGCCAAGAACTAGGTTTATATACGCAGTATTTT,.,.,TRBV4-2,TRBJ2-3
CASSISQGASMNTEAFF,TGTGCCAGTAGTATATCCCAGGGGGCGAGCATGAACACTGAAGCTTTCTTT,TRBD1,.,TRBV19,TRBJ1-1
CASSLPGGGYGELFF,TGTGCCAGCAGCCTCCCCGGGGGGGGCTACGGGGAGCTGTTTTTT,TRBD2,.,TRBV4-2,TRBJ2-2
CASRRTGAANQWQPQHF,TGTGCCAGCAGGAGAACAGGGGCCGCAAACCAATGGCAGCCCCAGCATTTT,TRBD1,.,TRBV27,TRBJ1-5
CASSLAGPSTGELFF,TGTGCCAGCAGCTTAGCCGGGCCGAGCACCGGGGAGCTGTTTTTT,.,.,TRBV11-2,TRBJ2-2
CASSRLTGLAGNTIYF,TGTGCCAGCAGCCGCTTGACAGGGCTCGCTGGAAACACCATATATTTT,TRBD1,.,TRBV3-1/TRBV3-2,TRBJ1-3
CASSRESGEQYF,TGTGCCAGCAGCCGAGAGTCCGGCGAGCAGTACTTC,.,once,TRBV6-5,TRBJ2-7
CASSQVRAGGSDTQYF,TGTGCCAGCAGCCAAGTCCGAGCGGGGGGCTCAGATACGCAGTATTTT,TRBD2,.,TRBV3-1/TRBV3-2,TRBJ2-3
CASSLGYGYTF,TGTGCCAGCAGTTTGGGCTATGGCTACACCTTC,.,.,TRBV12-3/TRBV12-4,TRBJ1-2
CASSPDRYSYNEQFF,TGTGCCAGCAGCCCCGACCGCTACTCCTACAATGAGCAGTTCTTC,.,.,TRBV7-2,TRBJ2-1